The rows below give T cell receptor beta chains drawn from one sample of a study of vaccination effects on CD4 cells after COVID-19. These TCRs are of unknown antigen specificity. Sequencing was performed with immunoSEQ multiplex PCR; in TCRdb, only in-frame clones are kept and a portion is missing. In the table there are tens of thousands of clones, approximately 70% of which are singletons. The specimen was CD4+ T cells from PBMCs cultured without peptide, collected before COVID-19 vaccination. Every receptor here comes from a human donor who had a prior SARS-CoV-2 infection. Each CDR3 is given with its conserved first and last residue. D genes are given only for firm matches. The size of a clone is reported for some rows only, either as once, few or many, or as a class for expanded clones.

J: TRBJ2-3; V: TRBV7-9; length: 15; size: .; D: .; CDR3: CASSLGGAVTDTQYF; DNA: TGTGCCAGCAGCTTAGGTGGGGCAGTCACAGATACGCAGTATTTT
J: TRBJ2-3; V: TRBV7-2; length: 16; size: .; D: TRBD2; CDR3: CASSLFRTSGTDTQYF; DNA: TGTGCCAGCAGCTTATTTCGGACTAGCGGCACAGATACGCAGTATTTT
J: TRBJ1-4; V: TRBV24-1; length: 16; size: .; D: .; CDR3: CATSDAQGGGNEKLFF; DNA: TGTGCCACCAGTGATGCACAGGGCGGGGGGAATGAAAAACTGTTTTTT
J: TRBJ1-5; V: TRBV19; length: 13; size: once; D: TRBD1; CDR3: CASVDRIHQPQHF; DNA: TGTGCCAGTGTGGACAGGATTCATCAGCCCCAGCATTTT
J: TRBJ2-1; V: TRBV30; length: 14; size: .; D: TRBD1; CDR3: CAWDRDREGNEQFF; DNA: TGTGCCTGGGACCGGGACAGGGAAGGGAATGAGCAGTTCTTC
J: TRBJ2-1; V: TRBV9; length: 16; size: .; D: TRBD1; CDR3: CASSVGTGVNYNEQFF; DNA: TGTGCCAGCAGCGTAGGTACAGGGGTTAACTACAATGAGCAGTTCTTC
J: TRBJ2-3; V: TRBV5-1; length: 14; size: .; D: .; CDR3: CASFQGQGSDTQYF; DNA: TGCGCCAGCTTTCAGGGCCAGGGCAGTGATACGCAGTATTTT
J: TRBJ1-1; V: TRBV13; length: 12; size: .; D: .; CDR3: CASSLRSEEAFF; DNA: TGTGCCAGCAGCTTAAGGTCGGAGGAAGCTTTCTTT
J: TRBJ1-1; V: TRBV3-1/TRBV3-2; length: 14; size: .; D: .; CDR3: CASSQVGDGAEAFF; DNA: TGTGCCAGCAGCCAAGTGGGGGATGGGGCTGAAGCTTTCTTT
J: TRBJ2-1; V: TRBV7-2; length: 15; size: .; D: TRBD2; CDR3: CASSSSGGAYNEQFF; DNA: TGTGCCAGCAGCTCTAGCGGGGGGGCCTACAATGAGCAGTTCTTC
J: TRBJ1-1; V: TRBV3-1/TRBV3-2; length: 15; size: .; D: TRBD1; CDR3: CASSSILDRVGEAFF; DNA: TGTGCCAGCAGCTCGATTCTCGACAGGGTGGGAGAAGCTTTCTTT
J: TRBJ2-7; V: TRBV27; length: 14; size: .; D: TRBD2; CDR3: CASSALAGRLEQYF; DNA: TGTGCCAGCAGCGCACTAGCGGGGCGCTTGGAGCAGTACTTC
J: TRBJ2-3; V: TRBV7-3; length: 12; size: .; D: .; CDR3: CASSLTPDTQYF; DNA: TGTGCCAGCAGCTTAACGCCAGATACGCAGTATTTT
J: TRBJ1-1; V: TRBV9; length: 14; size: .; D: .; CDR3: CASSPTHARTEAFF; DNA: TGTGCCAGCAGCCCTACTCATGCGCGCACTGAAGCTTTCTTT
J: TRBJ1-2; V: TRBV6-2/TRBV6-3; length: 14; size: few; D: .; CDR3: CASSYGSENYGYTF; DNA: TGTGCCAGCAGTTACGGTTCGGAGAACTATGGCTACACCTTC
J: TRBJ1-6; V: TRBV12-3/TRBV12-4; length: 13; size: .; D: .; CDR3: CASSRDILSPLHF; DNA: TGTGCCAGCAGTCGGGACATTCTTTCACCCCTCCACTTT
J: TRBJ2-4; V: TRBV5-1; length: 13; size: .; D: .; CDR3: CASRSEGEDIQYF; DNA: TGCGCCAGCAGGTCTGAAGGTGAGGACATTCAGTACTTC
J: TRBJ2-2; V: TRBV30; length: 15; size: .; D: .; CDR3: CAWSVAWVGSGELFF; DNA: TGTGCCTGGAGTGTAGCCTGGGTCGGGTCCGGGGAGCTGTTTTTT
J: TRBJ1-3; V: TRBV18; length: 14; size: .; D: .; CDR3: CASSQDNSGNTIYF; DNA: TGTGCCAGCTCCCAGGACAACTCTGGAAACACCATATATTTT
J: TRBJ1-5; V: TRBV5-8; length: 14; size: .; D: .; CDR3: CASSLWEFGQPQHF; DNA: TGTGCCAGCAGCTTGTGGGAGTTTGGGCAGCCCCAGCATTTT
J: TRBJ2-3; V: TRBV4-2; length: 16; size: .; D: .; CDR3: CASSQEWIPSTDTQYF; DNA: TGTGCCAGCAGCCAAGAGTGGATCCCTAGCACAGATACGCAGTATTTT
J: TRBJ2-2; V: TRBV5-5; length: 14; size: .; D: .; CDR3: CASSLTSLVGELFF; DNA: TGTGCCAGCAGCTTGACTAGCTTGGTCGGGGAGCTGTTTTTT
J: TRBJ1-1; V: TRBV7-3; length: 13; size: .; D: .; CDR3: CASSLRGATEAFF; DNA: TGTGCCAGCAGCTTAAGGGGGGCTACTGAAGCTTTCTTT
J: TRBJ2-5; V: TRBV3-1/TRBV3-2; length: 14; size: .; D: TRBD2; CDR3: CASSLGTSQETQYF; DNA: TGTGCCAGCAGCCTTGGGACTAGCCAAGAGACCCAGTACTTC
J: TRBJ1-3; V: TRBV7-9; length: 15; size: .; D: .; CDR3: CASSLGRSSGNTIYF; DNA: TGTGCCAGCAGCTTAGGTCGTAGCTCTGGAAACACCATATATTTT
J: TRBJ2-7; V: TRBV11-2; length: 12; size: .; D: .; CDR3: CASSSSGSEQYF; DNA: TGTGCCAGCAGCTCCTCGGGAAGCGAGCAGTACTTC
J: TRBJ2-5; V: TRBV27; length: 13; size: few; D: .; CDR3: CASRGGAQETQYF; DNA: TGCGCTAGCCGGGGCGGGGCCCAAGAGACCCAGTACTTC
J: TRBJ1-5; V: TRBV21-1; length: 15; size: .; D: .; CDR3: CASRKKTGPKGPQHF; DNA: TGTGCCAGCAGGAAAAAGACAGGCCCAAAGGGGCCCCAGCATTTT
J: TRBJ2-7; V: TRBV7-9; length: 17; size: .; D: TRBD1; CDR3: CASSPTPGQASSYEQYF; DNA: TGTGCCAGCAGCCCTACCCCGGGACAGGCCTCCTCCTACGAGCAGTACTTC
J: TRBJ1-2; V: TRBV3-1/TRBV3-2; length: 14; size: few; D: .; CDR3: CASSQFTGSRGYTF; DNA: TGTGCCAGCAGCCAATTCACAGGGTCCAGGGGCTACACCTTC
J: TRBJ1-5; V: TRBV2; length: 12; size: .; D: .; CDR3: CASSGTGQPQHF; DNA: TGTGCCAGCAGCGGCACGGGTCAGCCCCAGCATTTT
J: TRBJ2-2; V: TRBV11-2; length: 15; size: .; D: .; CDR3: CASSLFLANTGELFF; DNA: TGTGCCAGCAGCTTATTCCTAGCTAACACCGGGGAGCTGTTTTTT
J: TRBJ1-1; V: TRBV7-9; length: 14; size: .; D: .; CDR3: CASSLIRESTEAFF; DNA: TGTGCCAGCAGCTTAATACGGGAAAGCACTGAAGCTTTCTTT
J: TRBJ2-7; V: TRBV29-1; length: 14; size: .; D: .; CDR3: CSVGGTESSYEQYF; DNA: TGCAGCGTGGGCGGGACGGAGAGCTCCTACGAGCAGTACTTC
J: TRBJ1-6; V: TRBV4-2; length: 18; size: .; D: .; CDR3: CASSQSQVVGGLNSPLHF; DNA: TGTGCCAGCAGCCAAAGTCAGGTAGTAGGTGGACTAAATTCACCCCTCCACTTT
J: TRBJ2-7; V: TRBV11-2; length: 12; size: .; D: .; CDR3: CASSPNRYEQYF; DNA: TGTGCCAGCAGCCCGAACCGCTACGAGCAGTACTTC
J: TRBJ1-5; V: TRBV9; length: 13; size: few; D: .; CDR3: CASSVDVNQPQHF; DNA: TGTGCCAGCAGCGTAGATGTGAATCAGCCCCAGCATTTT
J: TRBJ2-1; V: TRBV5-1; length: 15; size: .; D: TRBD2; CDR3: CASSSAGESYNEQFF; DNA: TGCGCCAGCAGCTCAGCGGGGGAGTCCTACAATGAGCAGTTCTTC
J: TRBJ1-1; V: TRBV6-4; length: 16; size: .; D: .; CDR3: CASSEPMTRPNTEAFF; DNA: TGTGCCAGCAGTGAACCAATGACACGGCCGAACACTGAAGCTTTCTTT
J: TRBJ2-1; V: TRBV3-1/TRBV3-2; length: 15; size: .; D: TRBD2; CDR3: CASSATSGSNNEQFF; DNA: TGTGCCAGCAGCGCAACTAGCGGGAGCAACAATGAGCAGTTCTTC
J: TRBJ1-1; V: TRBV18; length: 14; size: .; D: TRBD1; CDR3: CASSRDRDGQEAFF; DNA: TGTGCCAGCTCAAGGGACAGGGACGGCCAAGAAGCTTTCTTT
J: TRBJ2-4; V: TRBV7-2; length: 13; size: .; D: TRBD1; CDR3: CASSGTGGNIQYF; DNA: TGTGCCAGCAGCGGGACAGGGGGAAACATTCAGTACTTC
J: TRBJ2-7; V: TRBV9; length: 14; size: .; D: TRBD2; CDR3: CASSGGRTDYEQYF; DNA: TGTGCCAGCAGCGGCGGGAGGACTGACTACGAGCAGTACTTC
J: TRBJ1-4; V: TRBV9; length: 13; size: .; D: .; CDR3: CASSVEVVGKLFF; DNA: TGTGCCAGCAGCGTAGAGGTTGTGGGAAAACTGTTTTTT
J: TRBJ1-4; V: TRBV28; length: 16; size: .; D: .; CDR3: CASSFDPRSPNEKLFF; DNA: TGTGCCAGCAGTTTCGACCCCAGGTCCCCTAATGAAAAACTGTTTTTT
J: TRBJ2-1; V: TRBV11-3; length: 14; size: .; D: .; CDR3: CASSVRSSYNEQFF; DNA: TGTGCCAGCAGCGTTCGGAGCTCCTACAATGAGCAGTTCTTC
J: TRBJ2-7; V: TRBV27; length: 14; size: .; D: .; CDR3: CASSTGLSSYEQYF; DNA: TGTGCCAGCAGTACAGGGTTGTCCTCCTACGAGCAGTACTTC
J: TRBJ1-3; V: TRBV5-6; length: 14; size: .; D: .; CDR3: CASSLTGLGNTIYF; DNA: TGTGCCAGCAGCTTAACAGGGCTTGGAAACACCATATATTTT
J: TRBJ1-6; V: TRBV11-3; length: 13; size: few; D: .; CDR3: CASSLTRGSPLHF; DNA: TGTGCCAGCAGCTTAACGAGGGGATCACCCCTCCACTTT